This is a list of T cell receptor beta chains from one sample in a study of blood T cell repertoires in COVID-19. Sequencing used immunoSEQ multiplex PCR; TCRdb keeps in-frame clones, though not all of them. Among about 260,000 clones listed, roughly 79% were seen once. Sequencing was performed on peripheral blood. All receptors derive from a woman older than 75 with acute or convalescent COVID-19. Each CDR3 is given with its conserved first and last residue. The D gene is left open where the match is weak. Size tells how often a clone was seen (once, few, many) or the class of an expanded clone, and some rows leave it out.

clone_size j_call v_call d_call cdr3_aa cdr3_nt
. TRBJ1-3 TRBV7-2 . CASSLASTGGNTIYF TGTGCCAGCAGCTTAGCGAGCACAGGCGGAAACACCATATATTTT
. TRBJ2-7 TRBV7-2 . CASSLRGGVPTDEQYF TGTGCCAGCAGCTTAAGGGGGGGAGTCCCCACCGACGAGCAGTACTTC
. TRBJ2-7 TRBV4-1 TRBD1 CASSLTRDRAGYEQYF TGCGCCAGCAGCCTGACCCGGGACAGGGCCGGCTACGAGCAGTACTTC
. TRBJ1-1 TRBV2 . CASSDSLSEAFF TGTGCCAGCAGTGATTCCCTTTCCGAAGCTTTCTTT
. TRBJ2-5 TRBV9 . CASSVGQAQETQYF TGTGCCAGCAGCGTAGGACAGGCGCAAGAGACCCAGTACTTC
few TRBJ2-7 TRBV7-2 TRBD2 CASSFNLGREAQQYF TGTGCCAGCAGCTTTAATTTGGGGCGGGAGGCCCAGCAGTACTTC
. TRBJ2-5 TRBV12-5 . CASGLVTYEEETQYF TGTGCTAGTGGTTTGGTAACATATGAGGAGGAGACCCAGTACTTC
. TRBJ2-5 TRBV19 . CASSIQGLGTQYF TGTGCCAGTAGTATTCAGGGCCTAGGGACCCAGTACTTC
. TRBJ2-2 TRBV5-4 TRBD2 CASSVQTSGRITGELFF TGTGCCAGCAGCGTCCAGACTAGCGGGAGAATCACCGGGGAGCTGTTTTTT
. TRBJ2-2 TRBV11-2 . CASSLNIQGTGELFF TGTGCCAGCAGCCTAAACATTCAGGGGACCGGGGAGCTGTTTTTT
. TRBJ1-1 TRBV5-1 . CASSLSQVGNTEAFF TGCGCCAGCAGCTTGTCACAGGTAGGGAACACTGAAGCTTTCTTT
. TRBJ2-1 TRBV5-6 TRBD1 CASSSGDRAIYNEQFF TGTGCCAGCAGCTCGGGGGACAGGGCAATCTACAATGAGCAGTTCTTC
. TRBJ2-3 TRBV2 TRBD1 CASSDRVETDTQYF TGTGCCAGCAGCGACAGGGTCGAGACAGATACGCAGTATTTT
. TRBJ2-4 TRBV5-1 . CASSLVDWVPSRYQNIQYF TGCGCCAGCAGCTTGGTGGATTGGGTTCCGAGCAGGTACCAAAACATTCAGTACTTC
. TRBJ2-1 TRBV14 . CASSQGIGLGVNEQFF TGTGCCAGCAGCCAAGGTATAGGTCTAGGGGTCAATGAGCAGTTCTTC
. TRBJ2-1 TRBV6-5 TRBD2 CASTAREDSEQFF TGTGCCAGCACCGCTCGGGAGGACTCTGAGCAGTTCTTC
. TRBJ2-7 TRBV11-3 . CASSLGGGQTYEQYF TGTGCCAGCAGCTTAGGAGGCGGACAGACCTACGAGCAGTACTTC
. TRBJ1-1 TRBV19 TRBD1 CASGIEQGPNTEAFF TGTGCCAGTGGTATAGAACAGGGGCCGAACACTGAAGCTTTCTTT
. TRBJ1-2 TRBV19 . CASSIVGQRSGYTF TGTGCCAGTAGTATAGTAGGACAGAGGTCTGGCTACACCTTC
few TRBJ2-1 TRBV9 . CASSLRTDSYNEQFF TGTGCCAGCAGCCTAAGGACTGACTCCTACAATGAGCAGTTCTTC
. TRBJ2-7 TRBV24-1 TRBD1 CATRGRLRGQYEQYF TGTGCCACCAGAGGCCGCCTCAGGGGGCAGTACGAGCAGTACTTC
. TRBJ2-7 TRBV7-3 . CASSLRAGFEYEQYF TGTGCCAGCAGCTTAAGGGCGGGTTTCGAGTACGAGCAGTACTTC
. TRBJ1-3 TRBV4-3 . CASSQVYAGNTGNTIYF TGCGCCAGCAGCCAAGTTTACGCAGGAAACACTGGAAACACCATATATTTT
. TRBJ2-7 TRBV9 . CASSPVGSREYEQYF TGTGCCAGCAGCCCTGTGGGGAGCCGAGAGTACGAGCAGTACTTC
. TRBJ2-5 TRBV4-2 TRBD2 CASSQGTSGAQETQYF TGTGCCAGCAGCCAAGGGACTAGCGGTGCTCAAGAGACCCAGTACTTC
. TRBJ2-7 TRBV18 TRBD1 CASSPGDSSYEQYF TGTGCCAGCTCACCGGGGGACAGCTCCTACGAGCAGTACTTC
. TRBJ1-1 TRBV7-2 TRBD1 CASSRTGKVGTEAFF TGTGCCAGCAGCCGGACAGGGAAGGTTGGGACTGAAGCTTTCTTT
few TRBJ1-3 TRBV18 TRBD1 CASSETTGGRPGNTIYF TGTGCCAGCTCAGAGACGACAGGGGGTCGCCCTGGAAACACCATATATTTT
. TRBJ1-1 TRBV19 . CASSITGQMNTEAFF TGTGCCAGTAGTATAACAGGCCAAATGAACACTGAAGCTTTCTTT
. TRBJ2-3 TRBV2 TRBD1 CASSEKGTARGDTQYF TGTGCCAGCAGTGAAAAGGGGACAGCCCGCGGAGATACGCAGTATTTT
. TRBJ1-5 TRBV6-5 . CASTGVRNQPQHF TGTGCCAGCACGGGGGTACGCAATCAGCCCCAGCATTTT
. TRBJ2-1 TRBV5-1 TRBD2 CASSLLLAGGPTDEQFF TGCGCCAGCAGCTTGTTACTAGCGGGAGGGCCGACAGATGAGCAGTTCTTC
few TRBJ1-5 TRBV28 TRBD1 CASSQDRGRAQHF TGTGCCAGCAGCCAGGACAGGGGTCGTGCCCAGCATTTT
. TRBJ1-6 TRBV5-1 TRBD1 CASSWEDRGNSPLHF TGCGCCAGCAGCTGGGAGGACAGGGGAAATTCACCCCTCCACTTT
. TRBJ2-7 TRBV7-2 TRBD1 CASSLARDRSSYEQYF TGTGCCAGCAGCTTAGCGAGGGACAGGAGCTCCTACGAGCAGTACTTC
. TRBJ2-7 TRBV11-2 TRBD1 CASSSTGTGVSEQYF TGTGCCAGCAGCTCGACCGGGACAGGGGTCTCCGAGCAGTACTTC
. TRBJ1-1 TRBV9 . CASSTPPDNAEAFF TGTGCCAGCAGCACCCCCCCGGACAACGCTGAAGCTTTCTTT
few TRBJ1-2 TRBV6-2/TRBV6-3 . CASSYTDGLGYTF TGTGCCAGCAGTTACACCGATGGACTAGGCTACACCTTC
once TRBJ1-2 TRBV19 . CASEGRGNYGYTF TGTGCCAGTGAGGGCCGGGGTAACTATGGCTACACCTTC
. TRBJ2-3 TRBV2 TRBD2 CASSSTSGTTDTQYF TGTGCCAGCAGTAGCACTAGCGGGACCACAGATACGCAGTATTTT
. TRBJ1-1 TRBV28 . CASSSLGGEGKAFF TGTGCCAGCAGTTCCCTCGGGGGGGAAGGGAAAGCTTTCTTT
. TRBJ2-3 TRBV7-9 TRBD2 CASTKLAGGDTQYF TGTGCCAGCACCAAACTAGCGGGTGGAGATACGCAGTATTTT
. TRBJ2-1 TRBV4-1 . CASSPRQGTYNEQFF TGCGCCAGCAGCCCACGCCAGGGGACCTACAATGAGCAGTTCTTC
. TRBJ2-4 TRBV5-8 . CASSLVRGIQYF TGTGCCAGCAGCTTGGTTCGAGGCATTCAGTACTTC
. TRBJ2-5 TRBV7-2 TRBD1 CASSLAGQKETQYF TGTGCCAGCAGCTTAGCGGGACAGAAAGAGACCCAGTACTTC
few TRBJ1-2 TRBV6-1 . CASSELAVVYGYTF TGTGCCAGCAGTGAATTAGCGGTGGTCTATGGCTACACCTTC